The present TCR beta chain was sequenced within a study of tumor-infiltrating lymphocytes in primary liver carcinoma. General study points: Tumor-adjacent and tumor-blood pairs overlapped less than tumor region pairs did.

TCR beta cDNA was made from approximately 500 ng total RNA with a constant-region primer. Libraries of TCR beta came from three nested multiplex PCR rounds with slightly modified ARM-PCR. A C-beta reverse primer was combined with TRBV1-TRBV30 forward primers in the first two PCR rounds, and each round had about 10 cycles. One entry per CDR3 protein, called by TCRdb with MiXCR from the multiplex PCR reads. The top ten clones hold about 30% of a sample with just over 30,000 distinct CDR3 sequences, less than 75% of them seen once. Extraction of RNA together with DNA used about 17-30 mg of unsorted bulk tissue. There were only treatment-naive patients, all with chronic HBV infection. CDR1 is SGHTA, CDR2 FQGNSA, per germline. The CDR3 is 14 amino acids. Trimming cost V 0 bases and J 7 bases, with 9 bases left between them. A word on this clonotype: What it binds is unknown.

The source material was liver tumor tissue from sampling region 3. Subset denoted: tumor region T3, left-lateral pole. V is TRBV7-2 and J is TRBJ1-4; D gene ambiguous. The receptor was isolated from a woman aged 25-40 years with primary liver carcinoma and hepatitis B virus infection. This CDR3 is CASSLAGRGEKLFF. The CDR3 DNA reads as TGTGCCAGCAGCTTAGCTGGACGAGGTGAAAAACTGTTTTTT.